The 24 T cell receptor beta chains below come from one sample, sequenced in a study of T cell responses to AZD1222 COVID-19 vaccine. Here immunoSEQ multiplex PCR was the method, and the copy in TCRdb shows in-frame clones only, minus some. This sample yields about 76,000 clones, of which roughly 84% are seen a single time; about a tenth belongs to the top ten. The input for sequencing was peripheral blood, taken on day 0 of AZD1222 vaccination. Every receptor here comes from an adult in good health.

This chain uses TRBV7-9 with TRBJ1-1; a weak D match, TRBD1 (5 bases). From germline, CDR1 is SEHNR and CDR2 FQNEAQ (reference sequence). CDR3 size: 13 residues. The V end was cut by 3 bases, the J end by 9 bases, with 14 bases between. The CDR3 DNA is TGTGCCAGCAGCTTCCTTCAGACAGAAAAAGCTTTCTTT. This gives the protein CASSFLQTEKAFF.

J is TRBJ2-7 and V is TRBV6-5; unclear D gene. CDR1 is MNHEY and CDR2 is SVGAGI in the germline V gene. V lost 4 bases and J 5 bases, leaving 6 bases between the germline ends. The CDR3 is made up of 11 amino acids. This CDR3 is CASSSLNEQYF. CDR3 nucleotide sequence: TGTGCCAGCAGTTCACTGAACGAGCAGTACTTC.

The chain has TRBV12-3 or TRBV12-4 and TRBJ1-6; D not resolved. The CDR3 runs to 13 residues. Between the trimmed V and J ends, which lost 4 bases and 10 bases, there was a span of 11 bases. Here the CDR3 reads CASSSLGESPLHF. The CDR3 bases are TGTGCCAGCAGTTCCCTTGGGGAATCACCCCTCCACTTT.

The chain couples TRBV2 to TRBJ1-2; D perhaps matches TRBD1 (5 bases). Looked up from germline, CDR1 is SNHLY and CDR2 is FYNNEI. The CDR3 runs 15 residues. V dropped 5 bases and J dropped 5 bases, with 18 bases sitting between them. For the CDR3, the DNA is TGTGCCAGCAGTCGGGACGCGCAAATGCTGTATGGCTACACCTTC. This gives the protein CASSRDAQMLYGYTF.

This clone was seen just once. V usage is TRBV10-1 and J usage is TRBJ2-5; 7 nucleotides agree with TRBD1. Germline assignment: CDR1 WNHNN and CDR2 SYGVQD (reference sequence). J was trimmed by 5 bases and V by 5 bases; bases with no gene match: 8. The CDR3 contains 14 residues. In nucleotides, the CDR3 is TGCGCCAGCAGTTCGGACAGGCTGGGGGAGACCCAGTACTTC. Encoded protein: CASSSDRLGETQYF.

This clone was detected once. V and J are TRBV2 and TRBJ2-7; a possible D gene is TRBD1 (5 bases). With 5 bases removed from V and 1 base from J, the gap between germline ends came to 9 bases. CDR3 length equals 13 residues. Germline values: CDR1 SNHLY, CDR2 FYNNEI. The CDR3 protein is CASSFSGSYEQYV. Here the CDR3 DNA reads TGTGCCAGCAGTTTCTCAGGGTCCTACGAGCAGTACGTC.

The chain has TRBV10-2 and TRBJ1-5, with D unresolved. This CDR3 is built from 13 residues. V lost 0 bases, J lost 6 bases, and 6 bases lay in between. Germline V gene data show CDR1 as WSHSY and CDR2 as SAAADI. CDR3 DNA sequence: TGCGCCAGCAGTGAGTCGCAAGTTCAGCCCCAGCATTTT. This encodes CASSESQVQPQHF.

V is TRBV27 and J is TRBJ2-3; TRBD2 matches at 9 bases. The CDR3 sequence is 15 residues long. Germline CDR1 reads MNHEY; CDR2 reads SMNVEV (reference sequence). V lost 5 bases and J lost 1; bases outside the gene matches: 4. The CDR3 region is CASSPVAGGTDTQYF. The CDR3 DNA reads TGTGCCAGCAGTCCAGTAGCGGGGGGCACAGATACGCAGTATTTT.

The V and J genes are TRBV30 and TRBJ2-1; no clear D gene. The V gene's germline CDR1 is GTSNPN and CDR2 SVGIG (reference sequence). V lost 5 bases to trimming and J lost 3 bases, with 17 bases between them. There are 15 residues in the CDR3. The CDR3 nucleotides read TGTGCCTGGGGTAGCACCAAACGAGGCTACAATGAGCAGTTCTTC. Encoded protein: CAWGSTKRGYNEQFF.

The rearrangement uses TRBV18 and TRBJ2-2; TRBD2 aligns across 8 bases. The J segment lost 6 bases and the V segment lost 1 base, leaving 4 bases of the junction unmatched. CDR3 size: 15 residues. Germline-derived CDR1 and CDR2 are KGHSH and LQKENI. CDR3 in DNA: TGTGCCAGCTCACCACAAGCGGGAGAGGCCGGGGAGCTGTTTTTT. Residues: CASSPQAGEAGELFF.

The chain employs TRBV5-4 and TRBJ2-3; 12 bases fit TRBD2. Germline trimming cut 3 bases from V and 7 bases from J; bases unmatched to any gene: 6. This CDR3 has 15 residues. Per germline, CDR1 SGHNT and CDR2 YYREEE (reference sequence). DNA for the CDR3: TGTGCCAGCAGCTGGCCGACTAGCGGGGGACATACGCAGTATTTT. The encoded protein is CASSWPTSGGHTQYF.

The chain links TRBV28 to TRBJ2-5; TRBD1 or TRBD2 may be the D gene (5 bases each). Trimming left V 7 bases short and J 4 bases short, with 19 bases between. The CDR3 is 15 residues long. Germline CDR1 MDHEN, CDR2 SYDVKM. The CDR3 protein is CASTPPRGEGETQYF. The CDR3 nucleotides are TGTGCCAGCACCCCCCCGAGAGGGGAAGGAGAGACCCAGTACTTC. The entire variable domain, with the rest obtained from reference TRBV28 and TRBJ2-5, is as follows: DVKVTQSSRYLVKRTGEKVFLECVQDMDHENMFWYRQDPGLGLRLIYFSYDVKMKEKGDIPEGYSVSREKKERFSLILESASTNQTSMYLCASTPPRGEGETQYFGPGTRLLVL.

V is TRBV7-3 and J is TRBJ2-1; D is perhaps TRBD2 (6 bases). Germline V gene lookup returns CDR1 SGHTA and CDR2 FQGTGA. This CDR3 has 13 amino acids. The V end lost 6 bases, the J end lost 3 bases, and 9 bases lay between the germline ends. The CDR3 bases are TGTGCCAGCAGTCGGGGACTCTACAATGAGCAGTTCTTC. It yields the protein CASSRGLYNEQFF.

The chain uses TRBV7-9 and TRBJ1-5; D uncertain. The germline V and J ends were trimmed by 6 bases and 2 bases, with 11 bases remaining between them. Germline V gene lookup returns CDR1 SEHNR and CDR2 FQNEAQ (reference sequence). This CDR3 is built from 14 residues. CDR3 protein: CASSHDGGNQPQHF. The CDR3 nucleotides read TGTGCCAGCAGTCACGACGGGGGCAATCAGCCCCAGCATTTT.

This chain joins TRBV28 and TRBJ1-2, with D possibly TRBD1 on 5 matching bases. The length of the CDR3 is 14 residues. The V end was cut by 3 bases, the J end by 2 bases, with 10 bases between. Looked up from germline, CDR1 is MDHEN and CDR2 is SYDVKM. CDR3 DNA sequence: TGTGCCAGCAGTTTCCCGACAGAGAACTATGGCTACACCTTC. Encoded protein: CASSFPTENYGYTF.

This chain links TRBV6-5 with TRBJ1-4, with 7 positions matching TRBD1. The CDR3 consists of 14 residues. V trimming: 7 bases; J trimming: 8 bases; junction bases outside the gene matches: 10. Looked up from germline, CDR1 is MNHEY and CDR2 is SVGAGI. CDR3 amino acids: CASKGSGGYEKLFF. The CDR3 DNA reads as TGTGCCAGCAAGGGGTCAGGGGGTTACGAAAAACTGTTTTTT.

The chain has TRBV11-2 and TRBJ1-1; D is unresolved. Germline loops: CDR1 SGHAT, CDR2 FQNNGV. V lost 3 bases to trimming and J lost 1 base, with 12 bases between them. The CDR3 has 15 residues. The CDR3 DNA reads TGTGCCAGCAGCTTTTCGTCCCGGGGGAACACTGAAGCTTTCTTT. It encodes CASSFSSRGNTEAFF.

The gene calls are TRBV29-1 and TRBJ1-2, with D unclear. The CDR3 is 10 amino acids. Between the trimmed V and J ends, which lost 7 bases and 7 bases, there was a span of 10 bases. Germline V gene sequence: CDR1 SQVTM, CDR2 ANQGSEA. The CDR3 DNA follows: TGCAGCGCCCTAGTTGGTGGCTACACCTTC. This sequence encodes CSALVGGYTF.

This clone was recorded once. J is TRBJ1-6 and V is TRBV14; D not resolved. Per the germline V gene, CDR1 is SGHDN and CDR2 is FVKESK. V lost 0 bases and J 6 bases, leaving 9 bases between the germline ends. The CDR3 runs to 15 residues. The CDR3 loop reads CASSQERQANSPLHF. The DNA of the CDR3 is TGTGCCAGCAGCCAAGAGCGGCAGGCTAATTCACCCCTCCACTTT.

The table lists this clone with a count of one. The chain employs TRBV5-5 and TRBJ1-2; D is uncertain. The CDR3 length is 13 residues. With 0 bases removed from V and 3 bases from J, the gap between germline ends came to 6 bases. Germline V gene sequence: CDR1 SGHKS, CDR2 YYEKEE (reference sequence). Written as DNA, the CDR3 is TGTGCCAGCAGCTTGGCAGGATACTATGGCTACACCTTC. It yields the protein CASSLAGYYGYTF. The whole variable domain, remainder taken from reference TRBV5-5 and TRBJ1-2, is DAGVTQSPTHLIKTRGQQVTLRCSPISGHKSVSWYQQVLGQGPQFIFQYYEKEERGRGNFPDRFSARQFPNYSSELNVNALLLGDSALYLCASSLAGYYGYTFGSGTRLTVV.

The chain carries TRBV28 and TRBJ2-5; D tentatively reads TRBD1 or TRBD2 (7 bases each). Looked up from germline, CDR1 is MDHEN and CDR2 is SYDVKM. CDR3 length: 13 residues. Trimming took 7 bases from V and 6 from J, leaving 15 bases between them. The CDR3, as DNA: TGTGCCAGCACCCCAGGGGGGGAAAAGACCCAGTACTTC. This translates into CASTPGGEKTQYF.

This clone was observed a single time. The chain links TRBV27 to TRBJ1-5; D may be TRBD1 (5 bases). The V end lost 5 bases, the J end lost 0 bases, and 11 bases lay between the germline ends. The CDR3 runs to 15 residues. Per the germline V gene, CDR1 is MNHEY and CDR2 is SMNVEV (reference sequence). CDR3 sequence reads: CASSGAGYSNQPQHF. CDR3 DNA: TGTGCCAGCAGTGGGGCTGGCTATAGCAATCAGCCCCAGCATTTT.

The CDR3 is CASSPSSKTIQYF. In DNA, the CDR3 is TGTGCCAGCAGTCCATCCTCTAAGACCATTCAGTACTTC. This chain uses TRBV28 with TRBJ2-4; no clear D gene. Deletions cut 5 bases from V and 9 bases from J, with 14 bases between. CDR1 is MDHEN and CDR2 is SYDVKM in the germline V gene. The CDR3 is 13 residues long.

This chain uses TRBV6-2 or TRBV6-3 with TRBJ1-4; maybe TRBD1 (5 bases). The germline CDR1 and CDR2 sequences are MNHEY and SVGEGT. V was shortened by 6 bases and J by 4 bases, with 12 bases between the two germline ends. This CDR3 is built from 14 residues. CDR3: CASSSGQHNEKLFF. Written as DNA, the CDR3 is TGTGCCAGCAGCTCGGGGCAGCATAATGAAAAACTGTTTTTT.